Detailed here is one TCR beta chain. Its target antigen remains unknown. Base qualities were left out, and no much larger clone turns up one base away. This specimen belongs to a study of vaccination effects on CD4 cells after COVID-19 (dated by TCRdb to the early 2020s). Regarding the complete study: In the ViraFEST assay, PBMC were stimulated with viral peptide pools, and antigen-specific CD4+ T cell clonotypes were then identified by expansion using TCR sequencing. After vaccination, three convalescent patients were sampled both early (day +14) and late (day +241, +227, +161 respectively). In the study, cultures from other donors were sequenced using the Oncomine TCR Beta short-read assay on an Illumina iSeq 100. The full study included over 8 COVID-19 convalescent patients and a handful of SARS-CoV-2-naive healthy vaccine recipients. Post-vaccine samples across the study were collected a median of 72 days after the second dose, with a range of 14 to 241. Some 2 million PBMC per well were cultured in IMDM with about 4.6% human AB serum, 9 to 10 IU/ml IL-2 and gentamicin, plus 10 ug/ml peptides. SARS-CoV-2 spike-specific CD4+ TCR repertoires from before and after mRNA vaccination were compared in COVID-19 convalescent patients and in infection-naive vaccine recipients. Overall study outcomes, separate from this receptor: In convalescent patients, the post-vaccine spike-reactive repertoire consisted mainly of new vaccine-induced clones, largely distinct from infection-induced clones. Clones induced by infection and clones induced by vaccination both contracted markedly at late timepoints after vaccination, which fits with T cell responses waning over time. The study was limited by a small number of convalescent patients, and early post-infection timepoints were lacking.

The library was produced with the immunoSEQ multiplex PCR assay. DNA from the cultured and isolated CD4+ T cells underwent TCR beta CDR3 sequencing. Processing in the source paper ran as follows. The analysis removed non-productive TCR sequences, trimmed reads to the CDR3 region, and retained only CDR3s that were 7 or more amino acids long. Antigen-specific clonotypes were identified using the MANAFEST web app by comparison of expansion in peptide wells against reference cultures. Positive clones required FDR<0.05 expansion versus reference and all other wells, odds ratio above 5, and frequency above 0.1% in two replicate wells. A clonotype was called cross-reactive if it was significantly expanded both in SARS-CoV-2 spike wells and in at least one common cold coronavirus spike condition. Levenshtein distance calculated with the stringdist R package was used to assess CDR3 similarity, and unrooted trees were constructed with ape in R 3.6.1. The table was pulled from immuneACCESS by TCRdb, which kept in-frame rearrangements only. Such tables lose some clones; where checked, under half of the loss comes from unresolved V genes, and the rest has no known cause. That table gives V, J and clone size, and the DNA gave D and trimming. The sample records under 40,000 clones, around 74% of which are singletons. About 6.4% of the sample goes to the ten largest clones.

After around 11 days of culture, CD4+ T cells were isolated with the EasySep CD4+ T cell isolation kit. PCR-confirmed SARS-CoV-2 infection had occurred in convalescent patients between March and December 2020, before the Alpha, Beta and Delta variants emerged in the United States. Each participant received two doses of an mRNA SARS-CoV-2 vaccine, either BNT162b2 or mRNA-1273. On days 3 and 7, half of the culture medium was replaced with fresh IL-2-containing medium. Unless noted otherwise, every peptide stimulation condition was grown in triplicate wells. Using Ficoll-Paque Plus gradient centrifugation, PBMC were separated from whole blood and then either used fresh or cryopreserved at -140C. Genomic DNA was extracted from cultured CD4+ T cells with the QIAamp micro DNA kit. The clonotype was recovered from a human donor who had a prior SARS-CoV-2 infection. Specimen: CD4+ T cells from PBMCs cultured without peptide, collected after COVID-19 vaccination.

The sequenced DNA: TGTGCCAGCAGTGAAGGGCGCAGACTAGCGGGAGTTTCGGATGAGCAGTTCTTC. Its translation is CASSEGRRLAGVSDEQFF. The V and J genes are TRBV2 and TRBJ2-1, with TRBD2 matching 12 junction bases. For this chain, trimming is 1 base at the V end and 8 bases at the J end, and the number of junction bases without a gene match is 12. Sequences SNHLY (CDR1) and FYNNEI (CDR2) are obtained from the germline V gene. The cysteine opens and the phenylalanine closes a CDR3 of 18 amino acids. Only the CDR3 region is kept as DNA, spanning 54 bases read in frame from base 1.